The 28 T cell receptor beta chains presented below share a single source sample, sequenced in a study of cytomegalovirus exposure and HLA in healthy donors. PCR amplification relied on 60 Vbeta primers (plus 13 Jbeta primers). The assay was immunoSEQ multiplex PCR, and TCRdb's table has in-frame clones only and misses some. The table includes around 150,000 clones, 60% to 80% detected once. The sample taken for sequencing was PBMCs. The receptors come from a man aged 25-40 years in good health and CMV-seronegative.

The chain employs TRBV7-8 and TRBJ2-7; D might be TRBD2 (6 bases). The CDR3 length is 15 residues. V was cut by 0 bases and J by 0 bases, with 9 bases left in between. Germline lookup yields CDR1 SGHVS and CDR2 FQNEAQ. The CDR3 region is CASSLARGSSYEQYF. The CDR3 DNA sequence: TGTGCCAGCAGCTTAGCGCGGGGTAGCTCCTACGAGCAGTACTTC.

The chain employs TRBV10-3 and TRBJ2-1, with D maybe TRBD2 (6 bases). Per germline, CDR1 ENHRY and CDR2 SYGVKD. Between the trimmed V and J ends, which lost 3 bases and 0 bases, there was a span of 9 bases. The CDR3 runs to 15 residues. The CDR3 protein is CAISERGSSYNEQFF. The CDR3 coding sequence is TGTGCCATCAGTGAACGGGGGAGCTCCTACAATGAGCAGTTCTTC.

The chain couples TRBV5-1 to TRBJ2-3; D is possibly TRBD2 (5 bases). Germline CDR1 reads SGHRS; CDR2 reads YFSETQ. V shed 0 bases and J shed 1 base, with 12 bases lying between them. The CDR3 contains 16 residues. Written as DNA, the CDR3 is TGCGCCAGCAGCTTGGGGCTAGCAGGAGGCACAGATACGCAGTATTTT. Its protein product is CASSLGLAGGTDTQYF.

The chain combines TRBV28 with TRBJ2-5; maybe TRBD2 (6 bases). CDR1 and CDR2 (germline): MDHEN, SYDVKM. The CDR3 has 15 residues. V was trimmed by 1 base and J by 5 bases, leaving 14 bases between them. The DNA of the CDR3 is TGTGCCAGCAGTTTATCTAGCGCCGCCAGGGAGACCCAGTACTTC. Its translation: CASSLSSAARETQYF.

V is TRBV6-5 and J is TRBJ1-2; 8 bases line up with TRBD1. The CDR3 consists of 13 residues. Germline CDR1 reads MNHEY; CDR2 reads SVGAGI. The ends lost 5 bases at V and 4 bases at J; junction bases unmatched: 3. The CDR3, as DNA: TGTGCCAGCAGTAAAGACAGGGGCTATGGCTACACCTTC. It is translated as CASSKDRGYGYTF.

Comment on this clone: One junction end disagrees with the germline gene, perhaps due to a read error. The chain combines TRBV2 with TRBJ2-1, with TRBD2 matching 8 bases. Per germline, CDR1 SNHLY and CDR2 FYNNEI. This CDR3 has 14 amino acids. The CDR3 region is CASREAGEANEQFF. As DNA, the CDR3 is TGTGCCAGCAGGGAAGCGGGAGAGGCCAATGAGCAGTTCTTC.

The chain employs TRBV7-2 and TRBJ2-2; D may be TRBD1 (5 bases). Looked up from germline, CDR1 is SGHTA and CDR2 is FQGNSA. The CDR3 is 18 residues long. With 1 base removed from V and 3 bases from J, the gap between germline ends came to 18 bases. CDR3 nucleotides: TGTGCCAGCAGCTTAGTCCGAGCCAGGGCCGAATACACCGGGGAGCTGTTTTTT. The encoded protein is CASSLVRARAEYTGELFF.

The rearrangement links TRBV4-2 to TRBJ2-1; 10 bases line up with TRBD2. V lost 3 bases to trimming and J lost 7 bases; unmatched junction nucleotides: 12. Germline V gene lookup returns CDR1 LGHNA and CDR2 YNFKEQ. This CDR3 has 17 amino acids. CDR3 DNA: TGTGCCAGCAGCCACGGATCAGGGAGTAGCGGGAGGAATGAGCAGTTCTTC. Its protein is CASSHGSGSSGRNEQFF.

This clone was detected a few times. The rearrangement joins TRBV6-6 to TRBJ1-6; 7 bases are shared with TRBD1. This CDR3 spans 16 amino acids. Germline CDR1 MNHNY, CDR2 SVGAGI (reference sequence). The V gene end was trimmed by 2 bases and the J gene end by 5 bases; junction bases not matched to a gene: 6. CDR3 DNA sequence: TGTGCCAGCAGTTACGAGGGGGCGCCTAATAATTCACCCCTCCACTTT. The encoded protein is CASSYEGAPNNSPLHF.

CDR3 loop: CASSPSGLSSGNTIYF. CDR3 bases: TGTGCCAGCTCACCTTCAGGGCTGAGCTCTGGAAACACCATATATTTT. The chain joins TRBV18 to TRBJ1-3, with D possibly TRBD1 on 5 matching bases. The CDR3 has 16 amino acids. Looked up from germline, CDR1 is KGHSH and CDR2 is LQKENI. V was shortened by 3 bases and J by 0 bases, with 12 bases between the two germline ends.

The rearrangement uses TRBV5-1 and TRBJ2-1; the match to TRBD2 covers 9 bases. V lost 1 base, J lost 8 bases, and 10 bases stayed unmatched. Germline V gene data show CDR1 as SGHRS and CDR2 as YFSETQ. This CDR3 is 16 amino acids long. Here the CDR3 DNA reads TGCGCCAGCAGCTTGTATTTTGGTAGCGGGAGTCATGAGCAGTTCTTC. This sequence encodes CASSLYFGSGSHEQFF.

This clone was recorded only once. As DNA, the CDR3 is TGTGCCAGCAGTACAGGGCCGGGCTATGGCTACACCTTC. Protein product: CASSTGPGYGYTF. The V and J genes are TRBV6-5 and TRBJ1-2; a possible D gene is TRBD1 (6 bases). V was trimmed by 5 bases and J by 4 bases, leaving 11 bases between them. The CDR3 has 13 residues. Germline V gene sequence: CDR1 MNHEY, CDR2 SVGAGI.

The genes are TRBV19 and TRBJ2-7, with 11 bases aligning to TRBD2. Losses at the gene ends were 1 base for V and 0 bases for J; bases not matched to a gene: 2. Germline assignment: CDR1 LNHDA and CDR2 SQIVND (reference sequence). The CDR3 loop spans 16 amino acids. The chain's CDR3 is CASSIGLAGGSYEQYF. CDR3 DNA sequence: TGTGCCAGTAGTATAGGCCTAGCGGGAGGCTCCTACGAGCAGTACTTC.

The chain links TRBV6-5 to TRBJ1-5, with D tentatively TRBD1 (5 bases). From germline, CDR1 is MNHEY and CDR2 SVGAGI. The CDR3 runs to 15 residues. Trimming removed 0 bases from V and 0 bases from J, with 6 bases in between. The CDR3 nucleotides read TGTGCCAGCAGTTACTCGGACAATAGCAATCAGCCCCAGCATTTT. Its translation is CASSYSDNSNQPQHF.

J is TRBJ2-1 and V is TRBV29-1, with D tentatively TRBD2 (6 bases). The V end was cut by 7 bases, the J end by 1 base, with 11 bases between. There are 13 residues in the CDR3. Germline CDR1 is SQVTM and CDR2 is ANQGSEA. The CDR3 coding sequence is TGCAGCGATGGGGGAGGTTCCTACAATGAGCAGTTCTTC. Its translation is CSDGGGSYNEQFF.

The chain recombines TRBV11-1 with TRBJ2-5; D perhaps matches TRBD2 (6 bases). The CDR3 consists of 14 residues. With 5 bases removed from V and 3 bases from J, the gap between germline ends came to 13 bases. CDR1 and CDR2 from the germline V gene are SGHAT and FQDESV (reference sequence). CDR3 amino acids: CASSPWTNEETQYF. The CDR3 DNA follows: TGTGCCAGCAGCCCCTGGACTAATGAAGAGACCCAGTACTTC.

The CDR3 spells CATSPGGSSGEKLFF. The CDR3 DNA follows: TGTGCCACCAGCCCGGGGGGTTCCAGCGGCGAAAAACTGTTTTTT. The gene calls are TRBV15 and TRBJ1-4, with D perhaps matching TRBD1 (5 bases). With 5 bases removed from V and 8 bases from J, the gap between germline ends came to 18 bases. The CDR3 covers 15 residues. From germline, CDR1 is LNHNV and CDR2 YYDKDF (reference sequence).

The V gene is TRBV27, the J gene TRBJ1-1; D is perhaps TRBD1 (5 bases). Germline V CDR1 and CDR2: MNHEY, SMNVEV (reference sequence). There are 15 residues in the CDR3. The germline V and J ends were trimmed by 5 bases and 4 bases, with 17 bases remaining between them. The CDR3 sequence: CASSGGRGGSTEAFF. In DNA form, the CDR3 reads TGTGCCAGCAGTGGGGGGAGGGGAGGGTCCACTGAAGCTTTCTTT.

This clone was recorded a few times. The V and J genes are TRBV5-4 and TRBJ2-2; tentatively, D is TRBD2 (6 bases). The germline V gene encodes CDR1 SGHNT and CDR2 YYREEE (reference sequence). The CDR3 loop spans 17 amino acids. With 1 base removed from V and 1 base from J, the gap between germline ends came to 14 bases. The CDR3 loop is CASSLFRGGMNTGELFF. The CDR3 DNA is TGTGCCAGCAGCTTGTTCCGGGGCGGGATGAACACCGGGGAGCTGTTTTTT.

The CDR3 DNA reads as TGTGCCAGCAGCCAAGATCCAGGCCTCGGGAACACTGAAGCTTTCTTT. Residues: CASSQDPGLGNTEAFF. The chain recombines TRBV4-2 with TRBJ1-1; D remains unclear. With 0 bases removed from V and 1 base from J, the gap between germline ends came to 12 bases. The CDR3 sequence is 16 residues long. Germline V gene lookup returns CDR1 LGHNA and CDR2 YNFKEQ.

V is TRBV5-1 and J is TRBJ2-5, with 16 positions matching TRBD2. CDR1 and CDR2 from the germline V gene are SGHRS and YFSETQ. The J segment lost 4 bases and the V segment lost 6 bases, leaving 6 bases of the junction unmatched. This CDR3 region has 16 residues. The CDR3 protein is CASITGTSGRGETQYF. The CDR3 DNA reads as TGCGCCAGCATCACCGGGACTAGCGGGAGGGGAGAGACCCAGTACTTC.

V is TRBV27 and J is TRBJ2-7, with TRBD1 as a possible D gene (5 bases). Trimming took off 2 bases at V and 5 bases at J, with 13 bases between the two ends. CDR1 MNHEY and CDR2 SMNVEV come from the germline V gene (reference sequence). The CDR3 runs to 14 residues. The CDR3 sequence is CASSLQSGPHEQYF. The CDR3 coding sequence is TGTGCCAGCAGTTTACAGTCAGGGCCCCACGAGCAGTACTTC.

The CDR3 protein is CASSQDAGQPSRGYTF. CDR3 nucleotide sequence: TGCGCCAGCAGCCAAGATGCGGGACAGCCTTCGAGGGGCTACACCTTC. This chain links TRBV4-1 with TRBJ1-2; 7 bases map to TRBD1. Trimming at V came to 0 bases and at J to 8 bases, leaving 12 bases not matched to a gene. This CDR3 contains 16 residues. Germline V gene lookup returns CDR1 MGHRA and CDR2 YSYEKL.

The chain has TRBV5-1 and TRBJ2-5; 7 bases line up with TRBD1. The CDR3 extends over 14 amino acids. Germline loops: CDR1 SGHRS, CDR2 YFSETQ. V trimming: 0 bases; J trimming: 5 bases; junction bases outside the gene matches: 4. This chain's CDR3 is CASSLEGGRETQYF. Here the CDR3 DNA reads TGCGCCAGCAGCTTGGAAGGGGGCAGGGAGACCCAGTACTTC.

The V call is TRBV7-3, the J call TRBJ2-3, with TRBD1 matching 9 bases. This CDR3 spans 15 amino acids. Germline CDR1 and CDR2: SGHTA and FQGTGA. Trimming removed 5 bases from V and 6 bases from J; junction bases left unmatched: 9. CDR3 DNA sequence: TGTGCCAGCAGCCTACAGGGGGCAAGATCGGATACGCAGTATTTT. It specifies CASSLQGARSDTQYF.

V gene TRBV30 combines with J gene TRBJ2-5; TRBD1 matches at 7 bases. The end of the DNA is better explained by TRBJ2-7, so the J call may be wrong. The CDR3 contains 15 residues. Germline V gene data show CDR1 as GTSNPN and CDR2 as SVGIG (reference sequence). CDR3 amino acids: CAWSYRGLTPYEQYF. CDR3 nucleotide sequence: TGTGCCTGGAGTTACAGGGGCCTGACCCCCTACGAGCAGTACTTC.

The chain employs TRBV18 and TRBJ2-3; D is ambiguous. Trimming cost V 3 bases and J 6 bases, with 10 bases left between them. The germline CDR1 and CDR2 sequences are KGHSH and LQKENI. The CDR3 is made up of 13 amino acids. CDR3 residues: CASSPTVEDTQYF. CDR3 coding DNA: TGTGCCAGCTCACCTACGGTGGAGGATACGCAGTATTTT.

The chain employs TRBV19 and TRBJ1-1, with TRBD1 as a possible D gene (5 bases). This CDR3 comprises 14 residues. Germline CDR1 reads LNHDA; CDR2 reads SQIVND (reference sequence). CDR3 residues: CAARGGDQNTEAFF. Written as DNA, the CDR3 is TGTGCTGCTAGGGGAGGGGACCAGAACACTGAAGCTTTCTTT.